This T cell receptor beta chain is from a study of CD8 T cells in ankylosing spondylitis (dated by TCRdb to about 2017). For context, the study as a whole: The study profiled T cell receptor beta repertoires in healthy donors and ankylosing spondylitis patients to find disease-linked TCR variants. The whole study cohort included 108 healthy donors and 25 ankylosing spondylitis patients. Peripheral blood samples were taken, and synovial fluid was additionally collected from ankylosing spondylitis patients. Findings and caveats that apply to the study as a whole: A CD8+ phenotype was shown by the disease-linked clones, which were found at relatively low frequencies in peripheral blood. Significant enrichment of the disease-linked clones was reported in matched synovial fluid samples from ankylosing spondylitis patients. A TCR beta motif made up of several highly homologous amino acid variants appeared to be characteristic of blood from ankylosing spondylitis patients. Some motif variants were previously reported in synovial fluid and blood of reactive arthritis patients, suggesting common disease-initiation mechanisms.

TCRdb lists the instrument as Illumina HiSeq 2500. Quantitative 5'-RACE with molecular barcodes was the method used to prepare the TCR beta libraries. As for the authors' bioinformatics: Disease-linked TCR variants were identified with a new computational method built on a probabilistic model of VDJ rearrangement. Clones were called with MiXCR by TCRdb after fastp trimmed the public reads at Q25, and only in-frame beta chains were retained. Rows merge per CDR3 protein into single entries with the most common DNA and genes. The V and J calls reflect TCRdb's pipeline rather than the authors' work. A total of around 300,000 distinct CDR3 sequences appear in this sample, roughly 11% of them only once. Of the sample, roughly 9.1% is held by the ten largest clones. This clonotype has a count of ten or more. Which antigen it targets is not known. There are no base qualities to consult, and no much larger clone falls within one base.

This clonotype originated in a female donor with ankylosing spondylitis or in good health (not recorded which). Sequencing used blood, either unsorted or a sorted T cell fraction (not recorded which).

CDR3 region: CASSSRGTGVNIQYF. DNA sequence: TGTGCCAGCAGTTCCCGGGGGACAGGGGTGAACATTCAGTACTTC. In this chain, TRBV6-5 is recombined with TRBJ2-4, and 10 junctional nucleotides match TRBD1. Via the germline V gene, CDR1 is MNHEY and CDR2 SVGAGI. The CDR3 goes from the cysteine to the phenylalanine over 15 residues. Here the CDR3 DNA is all that survives: 45 bases in frame from base 1. Clipping removes 4 bases from V and 7 bases from J, with 7 as the unmatched junction base count.